Presented here are 2 T cell receptor beta chains from one specimen sequenced in a study of read filtering for tumor transcriptome and immune sequencing. Molecular barcoded adaptors covering alpha/delta and beta/gamma chains were used on approximately 400 ng RNA. One entry per CDR3 protein, called by TCRdb with MiXCR from the reads. The table lists about 35,000 distinct CDR3 sequences, approximately 14% of them singletons. Specimen: a population of CD138-negative cells sorted from bone marrow. The source is a donor at least 40 years old with multiple myeloma.

This clonotype was detected only once. Here the CDR3 omits its conserved ending phenylalanine or tryptophan, so a read error is the likely source. No DNA is shown, since the ends of the CDR3 on it are uncertain; the CDR3 is the one TCRdb lists. V gene TRBV12-3 or TRBV12-4 combines with J gene TRBJ2-1. The CDR3 has 10 amino acids, counting both end residues. CDR3: CANSLSSKFY.

Details on this clonotype: Given a far larger clone just one base away, this is likely a sequencing read error. CDR3 coding DNA: TGTGCCAGCAGCTTAGTTCGGGGGGCCATAAACAATGAGCAGCTCTTC. Translation: CASSLVRGAINNEQLF. The J gene is TRBJ2-1, the V gene TRBV7-9; D might be TRBD2 (7 bases). The CDR3 covers 16 residues. CDR1 and CDR2 (germline): SEHNR, FQNEAQ (reference sequence).